A few counts support the clone carrying this T cell receptor (beta chain). The target antigen is unknown. These data are taken from a study of CD4+ T cells in melanoma. Whole-study results and caveats: A reported correlation linked neoantigen-specific CD4+ T cells to CD8+, macrophage and B cell function. Reportedly, melanoma neoantigen-specific CD4+ T cells showed varied differentiation states.

The CDR3 is 15 amino acids. Germline V gene lookup returns CDR1 MNHEY and CDR2 SVGAGI. V dropped 5 bases and J dropped 3 bases, with 16 bases sitting between them. The protocol was immunoSEQ multiplex PCR, while the TCRdb copy is restricted to in-frame clones and leaves out a portion. The sample yields 110,000 to 150,000 clones, around 90% seen once. The receptor was isolated from a human donor with melanoma. This chain links TRBV6-5 with TRBJ1-1; unclear D gene. The CDR3 loop reads CASSPLSIVYTEAFF. CDR3 DNA sequence: TGTGCCAGCAGTCCGCTGAGCATTGTGTACACTGAAGCTTTCTTT.